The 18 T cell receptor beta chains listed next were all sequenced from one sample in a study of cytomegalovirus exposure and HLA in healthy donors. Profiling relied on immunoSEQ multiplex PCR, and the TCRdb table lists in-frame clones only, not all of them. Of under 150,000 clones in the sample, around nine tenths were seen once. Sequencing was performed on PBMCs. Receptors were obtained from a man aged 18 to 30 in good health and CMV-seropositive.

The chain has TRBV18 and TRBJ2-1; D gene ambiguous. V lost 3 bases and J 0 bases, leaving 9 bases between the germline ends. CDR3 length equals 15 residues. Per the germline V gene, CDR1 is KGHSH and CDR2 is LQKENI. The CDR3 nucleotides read TGTGCCAGCTCACCTGACTTAAGCTCCTACAATGAGCAGTTCTTC. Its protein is CASSPDLSSYNEQFF.

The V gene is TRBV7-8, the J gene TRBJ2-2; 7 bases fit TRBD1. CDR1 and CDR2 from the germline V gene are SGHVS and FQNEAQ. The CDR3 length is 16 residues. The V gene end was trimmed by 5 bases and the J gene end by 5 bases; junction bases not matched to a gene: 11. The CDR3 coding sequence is TGTGCCAGCAGCCTAAGACAGGGAAGGGATACCGGGGAGCTGTTTTTT. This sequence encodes CASSLRQGRDTGELFF.

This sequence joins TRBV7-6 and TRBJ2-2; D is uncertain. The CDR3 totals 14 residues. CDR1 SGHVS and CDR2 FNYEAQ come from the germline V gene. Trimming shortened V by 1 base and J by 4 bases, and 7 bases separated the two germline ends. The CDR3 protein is CASSLVTVTGELFF. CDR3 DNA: TGTGCCAGCAGCTTAGTTACAGTCACCGGGGAGCTGTTTTTT.

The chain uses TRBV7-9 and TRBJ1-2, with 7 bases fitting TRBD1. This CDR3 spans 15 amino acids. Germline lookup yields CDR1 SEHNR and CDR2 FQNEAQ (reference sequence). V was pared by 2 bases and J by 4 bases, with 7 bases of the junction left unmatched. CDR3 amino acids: CASSLYRQGGYGYTF. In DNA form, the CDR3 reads TGTGCCAGCAGCTTATATCGACAGGGCGGCTATGGCTACACCTTC.

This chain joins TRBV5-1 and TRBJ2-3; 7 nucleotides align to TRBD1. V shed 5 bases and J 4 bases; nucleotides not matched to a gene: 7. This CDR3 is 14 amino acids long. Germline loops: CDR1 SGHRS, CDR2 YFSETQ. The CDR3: CASRGGARADTQYF. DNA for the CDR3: TGCGCCAGCAGAGGGGGCGCTCGGGCAGATACGCAGTATTTT.

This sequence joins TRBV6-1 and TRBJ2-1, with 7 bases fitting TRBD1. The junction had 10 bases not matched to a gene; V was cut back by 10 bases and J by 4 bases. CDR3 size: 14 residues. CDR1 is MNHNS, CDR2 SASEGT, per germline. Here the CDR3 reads CATFQDRIYNEQFF. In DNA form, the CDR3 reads TGTGCCACCTTCCAGGACAGGATATACAATGAGCAGTTCTTC.

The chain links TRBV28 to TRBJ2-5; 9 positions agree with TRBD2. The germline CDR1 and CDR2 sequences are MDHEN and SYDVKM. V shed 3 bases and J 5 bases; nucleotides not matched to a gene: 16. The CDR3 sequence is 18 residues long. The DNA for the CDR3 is TGTGCCAGCAGTTTCGGGGGACTAGCAGTCCGCCTGGGGGAGACCCAGTACTTC. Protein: CASSFGGLAVRLGETQYF.

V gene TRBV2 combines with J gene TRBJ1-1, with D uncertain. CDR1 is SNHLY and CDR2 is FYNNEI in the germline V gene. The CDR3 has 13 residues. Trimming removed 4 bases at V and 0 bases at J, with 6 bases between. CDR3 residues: CASSGQMNTEAFF. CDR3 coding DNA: TGTGCCAGCAGTGGGCAAATGAACACTGAAGCTTTCTTT.

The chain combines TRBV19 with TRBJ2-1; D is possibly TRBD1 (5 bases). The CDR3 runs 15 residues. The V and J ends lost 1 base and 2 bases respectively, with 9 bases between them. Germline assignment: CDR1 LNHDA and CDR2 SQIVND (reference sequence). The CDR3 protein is CASSIGQGTYNEQFF. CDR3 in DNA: TGTGCCAGTAGTATAGGGCAGGGTACCTACAATGAGCAGTTCTTC.

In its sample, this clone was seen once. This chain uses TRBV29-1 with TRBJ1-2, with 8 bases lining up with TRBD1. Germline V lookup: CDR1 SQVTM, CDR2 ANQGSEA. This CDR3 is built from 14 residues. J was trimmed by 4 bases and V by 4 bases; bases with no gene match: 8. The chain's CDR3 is CSVGQGADVYGYTF. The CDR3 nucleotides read TGCAGCGTTGGGCAGGGGGCTGATGTCTATGGCTACACCTTC.

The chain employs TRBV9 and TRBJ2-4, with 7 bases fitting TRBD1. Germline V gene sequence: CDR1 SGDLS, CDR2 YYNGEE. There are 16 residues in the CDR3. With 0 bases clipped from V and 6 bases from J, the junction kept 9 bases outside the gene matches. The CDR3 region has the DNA TGTGCCAGCAGCGTAGGTGACAGGGAGTATAGAAACATTCAGTACTTC. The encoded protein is CASSVGDREYRNIQYF.

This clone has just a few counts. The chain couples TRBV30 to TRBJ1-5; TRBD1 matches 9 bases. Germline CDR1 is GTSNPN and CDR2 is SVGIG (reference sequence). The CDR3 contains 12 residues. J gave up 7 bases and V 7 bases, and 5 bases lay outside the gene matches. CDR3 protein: CASGQGIQPQHF. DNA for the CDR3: TGTGCCTCCGGACAGGGGATCCAGCCCCAGCATTTT.

In DNA form, the CDR3 reads TGTGCCAGCAGTTACAGAGACTTAGGGGGAAACACTGAAGCTTTCTTT. Translation: CASSYRDLGGNTEAFF. The chain carries TRBV6-5 and TRBJ1-1, with a weak D call TRBD1 (6 bases). Trimming pared 2 bases from V and 2 bases from J, leaving 15 bases between. From germline, CDR1 is MNHEY and CDR2 SVGAGI. CDR3 length equals 16 residues.

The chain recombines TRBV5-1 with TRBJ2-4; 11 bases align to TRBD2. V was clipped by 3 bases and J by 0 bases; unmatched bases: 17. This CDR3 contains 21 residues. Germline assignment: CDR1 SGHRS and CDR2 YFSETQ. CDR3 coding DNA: TGCGCCAGCAGCTGGGAGGGTGGTAGCGGGAGGGCCGACGTAGCCAAAAACATTCAGTACTTC. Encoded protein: CASSWEGGSGRADVAKNIQYF.

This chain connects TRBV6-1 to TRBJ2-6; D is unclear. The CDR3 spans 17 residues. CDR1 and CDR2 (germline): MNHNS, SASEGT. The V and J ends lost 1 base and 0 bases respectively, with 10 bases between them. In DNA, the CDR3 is TGTGCCAGCAGTGAAGTGGAGCATAGCTCTGGGGCCAACGTCCTGACTTTC. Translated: CASSEVEHSSGANVLTF.

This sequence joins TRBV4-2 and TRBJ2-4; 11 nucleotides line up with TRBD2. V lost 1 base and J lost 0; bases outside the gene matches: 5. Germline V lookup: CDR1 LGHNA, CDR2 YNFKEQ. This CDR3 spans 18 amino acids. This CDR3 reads CASSQVLAGEKAKNIQYF. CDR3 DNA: TGTGCCAGCAGCCAAGTACTAGCGGGGGAGAAAGCCAAAAACATTCAGTACTTC.

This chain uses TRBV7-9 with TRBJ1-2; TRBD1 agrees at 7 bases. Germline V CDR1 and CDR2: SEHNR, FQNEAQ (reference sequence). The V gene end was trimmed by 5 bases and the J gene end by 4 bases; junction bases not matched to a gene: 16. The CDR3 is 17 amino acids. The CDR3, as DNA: TGTGCCAGCAGCCCTTCCGGGACAGAGGTTTCACGCTATGGCTACACCTTC. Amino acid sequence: CASSPSGTEVSRYGYTF.

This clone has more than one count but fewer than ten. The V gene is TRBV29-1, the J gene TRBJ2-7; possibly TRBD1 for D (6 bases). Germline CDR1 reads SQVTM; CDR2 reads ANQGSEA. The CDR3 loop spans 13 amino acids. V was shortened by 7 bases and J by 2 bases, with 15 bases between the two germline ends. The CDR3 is CSAGQTEAYEQYF. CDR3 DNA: TGCAGCGCAGGACAGACCGAAGCCTACGAGCAGTACTTC.